Below, 26 T cell receptor beta chains from the same sample are listed, as sequenced in a study of blood T cell repertoires in COVID-19. Some clones are missing from TCRdb's copy, which holds only in-frame ones; the method was immunoSEQ multiplex PCR. The sample has 350,000 or so clones, roughly 90% seen once; the top ten hold less than 5%. The sequenced material came from peripheral blood. Receptors originate from a woman in her sixties or seventies with COVID-19, enrolled during active disease.

About this clone itself: The junction departs from the called germline gene at one end, perhaps through a read error. The chain links TRBV4-2 to TRBJ2-7, with 8 nucleotides matching TRBD1. The CDR3 covers 12 residues. Germline CDR1 and CDR2: LGHNA and YNFKEQ. The DNA of the CDR3 is TGTGCCAGCAGCCAAGATTCCAGGGGGCGGCACTTC. Protein sequence: CASSQDSRGRHF.

The chain combines TRBV28 with TRBJ2-7, with D possibly matching TRBD2 (6 bases). V was clipped by 6 bases and J by 2 bases, with 14 bases between them. Germline V gene lookup returns CDR1 MDHEN and CDR2 SYDVKM. The CDR3 extends over 14 amino acids. CDR3 protein: CASSTFSGAYEQYF. The CDR3 region has the DNA TGTGCCAGCAGCACGTTTTCGGGGGCCTACGAGCAGTACTTC.

CDR3 residues: CASSQNYRMNTEAFF. The CDR3 DNA is TGCGCCAGCAGCCAAAATTACAGGATGAACACTGAAGCTTTCTTT. V and J are TRBV4-1 and TRBJ1-1, with D possibly matching TRBD1 (5 bases). The CDR3 length is 15 residues. V gave up 2 bases and J gave up 0 bases, with 10 bases separating them. Germline V gene sequence: CDR1 MGHRA, CDR2 YSYEKL.

The rearrangement joins TRBV19 to TRBJ1-4; no clear D. Germline CDR1 is LNHDA and CDR2 is SQIVND (reference sequence). The CDR3 totals 14 residues. With 5 bases removed from V and 3 bases from J, the gap between germline ends came to 10 bases. This CDR3 is CASSVQISNEKLFF. DNA for the CDR3: TGTGCCAGTAGTGTACAAATCTCTAATGAAAAACTGTTTTTT.

The chain is built from TRBV5-1 and TRBJ2-1; 8 nucleotides line up with TRBD2. The CDR3 covers 16 residues. The V segment lost 0 bases and the J segment 10 bases; nucleotides outside the gene matches: 12. Per the germline V gene, CDR1 is SGHRS and CDR2 is YFSETQ. For the CDR3, the DNA is TGCGCCAGCAGCTTGGGTAGCGGGGACACCTTGGGAGAGCAGTTCTTC. This encodes CASSLGSGDTLGEQFF.

V and J are TRBV5-1 and TRBJ2-3; 14 bases are shared with TRBD2. The CDR3 length is 16 residues. The V gene end was trimmed by 8 bases and the J gene end by 0 bases; junction bases not matched to a gene: 5. Germline V gene sequence: CDR1 SGHRS, CDR2 YFSETQ. The CDR3 nucleotides read TGCGCCAGTAAGGGACTAGCGGGGGATAGCACAGATACGCAGTATTTT. Its translation: CASKGLAGDSTDTQYF. Supplemented by reference TRBV5-1 and TRBJ2-3, the full variable domain reads KAGVTQTPRYLIKTRGQQVTLSCSPISGHRSVSWYQQTPGQGLQFLFEYFSETQRNKGNFPGRFSGRQFSNSRSEMNVSTLELGDSALYLCASKGLAGDSTDTQYFGPGTRLTVL.

V usage is TRBV6-1 and J usage is TRBJ1-3; 7 nucleotides line up with TRBD1. The ends lost 4 bases at V and 1 base at J; junction bases unmatched: 7. Germline V CDR1 and CDR2: MNHNS, SASEGT. The CDR3 sequence is 16 residues long. This chain's CDR3 is CASSGDRVWSGNTIYF. CDR3 sequence (DNA): TGTGCCAGCAGTGGTGACAGGGTCTGGTCTGGAAACACCATATATTTT.

The gene calls are TRBV6-5 and TRBJ1-1; D perhaps matches TRBD1 (5 bases). V lost 7 bases, J lost 1 base, and 13 bases lay in between. This CDR3 is 14 amino acids long. Germline CDR1 is MNHEY and CDR2 is SVGAGI. CDR3 sequence: CASKQERTNTEAFF. The CDR3 DNA follows: TGTGCCAGCAAACAGGAACGGACGAACACTGAAGCTTTCTTT.

The genes are TRBV5-1 and TRBJ1-4, with TRBD1 matching over 8 bases. The CDR3 has 14 residues. Trimming at V came to 3 bases and at J to 6 bases, leaving 4 bases not matched to a gene. Germline CDR1 is SGHRS and CDR2 is YFSETQ. The CDR3 DNA reads as TGCGCCAGCAGCTGGACAGGGCGGGATGAAAAACTGTTTTTT. The encoded protein is CASSWTGRDEKLFF.

The J gene is TRBJ1-4, the V gene TRBV7-2; D is ambiguous. Germline-derived CDR1 and CDR2 are SGHTA and FQGNSA. This CDR3 has 15 amino acids. Deletions cut 5 bases from V and 7 bases from J, with 17 bases between. CDR3 residues: CASSVVRGISEKLFF. CDR3 sequence (DNA): TGTGCCAGCAGCGTCGTGCGAGGGATAAGTGAAAAACTGTTTTTT.

The rearrangement links TRBV19 to TRBJ1-1, with D unclear. CDR1 and CDR2 from the germline V gene are LNHDA and SQIVND (reference sequence). This CDR3 has 12 amino acids. As DNA, the CDR3 is TGTGCAATAAAAAAACGGGACACTGAAGCTTTCTTT. Protein sequence: CAIKKRDTEAFF.

The gene calls are TRBV24-1 and TRBJ2-2; TRBD1 matches 7 bases. This CDR3 region has 15 residues. V trimming: 2 bases; J trimming: 5 bases; junction bases outside the gene matches: 4. CDR1 KGHDR and CDR2 SFDVKD come from the germline V gene. In DNA, the CDR3 is TGTGCCACCAGTGATTCAGGGGGTGTAACCGGGGAGCTGTTTTTT. Its translation is CATSDSGGVTGELFF.

The chain has TRBV24-1 and TRBJ2-6, with TRBD1 matching over 12 bases. With 4 bases clipped from V and 2 bases from J, the junction kept 11 bases outside the gene matches. Germline loops: CDR1 KGHDR, CDR2 SFDVKD. The CDR3 runs 20 residues. Written as DNA, the CDR3 is TGTGCCACCAGTGAACACCCGGGACAGGGGGCGTCGGCTGGGGCCAACGTCCTGACTTTC. Amino acids: CATSEHPGQGASAGANVLTF.

This clone was counted a few times. This chain connects TRBV9 to TRBJ1-1; D unresolved. CDR1 is SGDLS, CDR2 YYNGEE, per germline. The CDR3 consists of 16 residues. Trimming removed 4 bases from V and 1 base from J, with 17 bases in between. The CDR3 nucleotides are TGTGCCAGCAGCCCGGGCGGGCGGAGAGGGAACACTGAAGCTTTCTTT. It is translated as CASSPGGRRGNTEAFF.

The V and J genes are TRBV7-9 and TRBJ1-2; a weak D match, TRBD1 (5 bases). V was pared by 4 bases and J by 6 bases, with 12 bases between. This CDR3 spans 13 amino acids. The V gene's germline CDR1 is SEHNR and CDR2 FQNEAQ (reference sequence). In DNA form, the CDR3 reads TGTGCCAGCAGCTCTTCAGGGATCCATGGCTACACCTTC. Translation: CASSSSGIHGYTF.

The rearrangement links TRBV7-2 to TRBJ1-2, with 10 bases fitting TRBD1. J was trimmed by 4 bases and V by 5 bases; bases with no gene match: 7. The germline V gene encodes CDR1 SGHTA and CDR2 FQGNSA. This CDR3 has 15 amino acids. This chain's CDR3 is CASSLRGQGSYGYTF. The CDR3, as DNA: TGTGCCAGCAGCCTAAGGGGACAGGGGAGCTATGGCTACACCTTC.

The V and J genes are TRBV3-1 (or the pseudogene TRBV3-2) and TRBJ1-1, with a possible D match to TRBD1 (6 bases). The CDR3 sequence is 18 residues long. V dropped 0 bases and J dropped 1 base, with 18 bases sitting between them. CDR1 is LGHDT and CDR2 is YNNKEL in the germline V gene (reference sequence). The CDR3 bases are TGTGCCAGCAGCCAAGATGGGGGGGGCGCGGGGTGGAACACTGAAGCTTTCTTT. It translates to CASSQDGGGAGWNTEAFF.

The CDR3 DNA reads TGTGCCAGCAGTTTGGAGCCGGCACAGCCCCAGCATTTT. Translating it yields CASSLEPAQPQHF. The rearrangement links TRBV12-3 or TRBV12-4 to TRBJ1-5, with D hard to call. The CDR3 is made up of 13 amino acids. V dropped 3 bases and J dropped 7 bases, with 10 bases sitting between them.

The chain employs TRBV10-3 and TRBJ1-4; no reliable D call. The CDR3 length is 17 residues. V lost 0 bases and J lost 7, with 18 bases in between. CDR1 is ENHRY and CDR2 is SYGVKD in the germline V gene. Written as DNA, the CDR3 is TGTGCCATCAGTGAGTCGACTCGGGGAAGGATGGGTGAAAAACTGTTTTTT. Translation: CAISESTRGRMGEKLFF.

The J gene is TRBJ1-2, the V gene TRBV18; 7 positions match TRBD1. The V gene's germline CDR1 is KGHSH and CDR2 LQKENI. Losses at the gene ends were 2 bases for V and 1 base for J; bases not matched to a gene: 7. CDR3 size: 16 residues. DNA of the CDR3: TGTGCCAGCTCACCAGTGAAGGGACAGATTAACTATGGCTACACCTTC. Protein product: CASSPVKGQINYGYTF.

This clone came up a few times. The CDR3 spells CASTLGGQGSSPLHF. Here the CDR3 DNA reads TGTGCCAGCACCTTGGGGGGGCAGGGGAGCTCACCCCTCCACTTT. The V call is TRBV6-5, the J call TRBJ1-6, with D possibly matching TRBD1 (6 bases). Germline V gene sequence: CDR1 MNHEY, CDR2 SVGAGI. CDR3 size: 15 residues. V lost 7 bases and J 10 bases, leaving 20 bases between the germline ends.

CDR3 region: CASSPGAVSYGYTF. CDR3 DNA sequence: TGTGCCAGCAGTCCAGGGGCCGTCTCCTATGGCTACACCTTC. The chain employs TRBV6-5 and TRBJ1-2; tentative D call: TRBD1 (6 bases). Germline CDR1 and CDR2: MNHEY and SVGAGI. V was clipped by 5 bases and J by 4 bases, with 14 bases between them. The CDR3 is 14 amino acids.

The gene calls are TRBV7-9 and TRBJ1-1; D remains ambiguous. Germline CDR1 is SEHNR and CDR2 is FQNEAQ (reference sequence). Trimming removed 3 bases at V and 2 bases at J, with 7 bases between. The CDR3 runs to 13 residues. The CDR3 spells CASSLAFNTEAFF. CDR3 DNA sequence: TGTGCCAGCAGCTTGGCTTTTAACACTGAAGCTTTCTTT.

The gene calls are TRBV11-2 and TRBJ1-3; a weak D match, TRBD1 (5 bases). V lost 4 bases and J lost 6, with 19 bases in between. The germline CDR1 and CDR2 sequences are SGHAT and FQNNGV. The CDR3 has 16 residues. CDR3: CASSSSGRWGVNTIYF. The CDR3, as DNA: TGTGCCAGCAGCTCCAGCGGACGGTGGGGGGTAAACACCATATATTTT.

The chain combines TRBV28 with TRBJ2-1, with D possibly being TRBD1 (6 bases). The V end was cut by 6 bases, the J end by 11 bases, with 11 bases between. This CDR3 contains 11 residues. Germline CDR1 MDHEN, CDR2 SYDVKM. Written as DNA, the CDR3 is TGTGCCAGCAGGGCAGGACAGAAGCAGTTCTTC. Its protein product is CASRAGQKQFF.

This clone was seen once. This chain joins TRBV5-6 and TRBJ2-3; tentative D call: TRBD1 (5 bases). Between the trimmed V and J ends, which lost 9 bases and 1 base, there was a span of 15 bases. This CDR3 is 14 amino acids long. The germline gives CDR1 SGHDT, CDR2 YYEEEE. For the CDR3, the DNA is TGTGCCACAGCCGTTGGGGCGGGCACAGATACGCAGTATTTT. This gives the protein CATAVGAGTDTQYF.